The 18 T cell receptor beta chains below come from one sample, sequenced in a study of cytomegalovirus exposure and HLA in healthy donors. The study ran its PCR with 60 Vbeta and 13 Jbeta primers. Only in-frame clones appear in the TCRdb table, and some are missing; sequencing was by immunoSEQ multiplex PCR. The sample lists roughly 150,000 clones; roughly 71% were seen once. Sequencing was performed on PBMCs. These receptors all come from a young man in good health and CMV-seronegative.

This CDR3 reads CSVEEEQHRVYGYTF. CDR3 bases: TGCAGCGTTGAAGAGGAGCAGCACAGGGTTTATGGCTACACCTTC. The V and J genes are TRBV29-1 and TRBJ1-2, with D maybe TRBD1 (6 bases). Trimming took off 0 bases at V and 5 bases at J, with 16 bases between the two ends. The CDR3 covers 15 residues. Germline lookup yields CDR1 SQVTM and CDR2 ANQGSEA.

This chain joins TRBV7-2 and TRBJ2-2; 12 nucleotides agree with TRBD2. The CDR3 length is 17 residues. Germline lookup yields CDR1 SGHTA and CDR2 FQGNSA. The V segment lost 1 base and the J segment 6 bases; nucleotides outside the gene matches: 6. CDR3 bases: TGTGCCAGCAGCTTAGATTCTAGCGGGGGGGCCGCCGGGGAGCTGTTTTTT. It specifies CASSLDSSGGAAGELFF.

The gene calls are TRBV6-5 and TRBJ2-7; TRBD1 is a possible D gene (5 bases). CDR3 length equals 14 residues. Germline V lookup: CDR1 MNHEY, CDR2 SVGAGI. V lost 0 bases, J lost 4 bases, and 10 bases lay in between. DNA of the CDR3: TGTGCCAGCAGTTACTCGAGACAGACATACGAGCAGTACTTC. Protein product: CASSYSRQTYEQYF.

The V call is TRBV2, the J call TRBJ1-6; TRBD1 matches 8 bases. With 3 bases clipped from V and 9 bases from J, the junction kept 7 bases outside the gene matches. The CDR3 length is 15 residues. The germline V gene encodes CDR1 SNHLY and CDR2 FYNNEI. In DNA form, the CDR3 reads TGTGCCAGCAGTGAGGACAGGGCCTCCTCTTCACCCCTCCACTTT. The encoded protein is CASSEDRASSSPLHF.

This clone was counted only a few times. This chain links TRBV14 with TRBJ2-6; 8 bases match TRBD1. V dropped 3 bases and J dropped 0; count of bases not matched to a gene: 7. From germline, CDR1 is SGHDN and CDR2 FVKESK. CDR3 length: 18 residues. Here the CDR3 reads CASSHLTGASSGANVLTF. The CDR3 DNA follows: TGTGCCAGCAGCCATTTGACAGGGGCGAGCTCTGGGGCCAACGTCCTGACTTTC.

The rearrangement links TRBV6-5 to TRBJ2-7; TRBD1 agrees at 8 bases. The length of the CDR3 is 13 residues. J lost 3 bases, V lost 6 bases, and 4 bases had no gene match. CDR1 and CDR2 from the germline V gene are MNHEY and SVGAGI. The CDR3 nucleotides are TGTGCCAGCAGAGGACAGGGAAGCTACGAGCAGTACTTC. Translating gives CASRGQGSYEQYF.

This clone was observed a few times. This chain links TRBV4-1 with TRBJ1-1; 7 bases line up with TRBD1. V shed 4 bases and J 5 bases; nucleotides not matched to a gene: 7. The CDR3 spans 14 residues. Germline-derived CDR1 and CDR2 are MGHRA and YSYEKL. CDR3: CASSPSGGRTEAFF. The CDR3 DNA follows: TGCGCCAGCAGCCCTTCAGGGGGGCGAACTGAAGCTTTCTTT.

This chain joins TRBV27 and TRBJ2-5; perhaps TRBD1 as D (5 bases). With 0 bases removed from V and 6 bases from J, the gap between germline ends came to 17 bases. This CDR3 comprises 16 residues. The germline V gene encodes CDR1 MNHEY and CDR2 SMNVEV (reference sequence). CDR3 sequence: CASSLSWGQGRQTQYF. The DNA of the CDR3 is TGTGCCAGCAGTTTATCTTGGGGCCAGGGCCGTCAGACCCAGTACTTC.

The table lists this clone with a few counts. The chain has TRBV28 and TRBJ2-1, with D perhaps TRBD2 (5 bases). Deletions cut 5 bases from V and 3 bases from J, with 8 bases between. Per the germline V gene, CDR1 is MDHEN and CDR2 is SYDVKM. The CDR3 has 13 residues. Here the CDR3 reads CASSVRGYNEQFF. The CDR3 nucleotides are TGTGCCAGCAGTGTCCGGGGCTACAATGAGCAGTTCTTC.

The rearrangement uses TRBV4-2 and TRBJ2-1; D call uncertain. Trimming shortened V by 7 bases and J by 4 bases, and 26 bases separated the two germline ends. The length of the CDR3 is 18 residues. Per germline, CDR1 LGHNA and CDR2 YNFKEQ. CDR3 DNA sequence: TGTGCCAGCAACCCTCTACCCGGCGACTCTTCGCCTTACAATGAGCAGTTCTTC. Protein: CASNPLPGDSSPYNEQFF.

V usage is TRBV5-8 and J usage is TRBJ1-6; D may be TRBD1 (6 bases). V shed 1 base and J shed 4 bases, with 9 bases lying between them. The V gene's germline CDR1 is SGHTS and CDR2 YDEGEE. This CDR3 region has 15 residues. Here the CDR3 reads CASSLKQGYNSPLHF. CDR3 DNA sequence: TGTGCCAGCAGCTTGAAACAGGGTTATAATTCACCCCTCCACTTT.

The CDR3 DNA reads as TGTGCCAGCAGCCCCGGACTAGCGGGGACGGATGAGCAGTTCTTC. Translating it yields CASSPGLAGTDEQFF. The chain is built from TRBV11-2 and TRBJ2-1, with TRBD2 matching 12 bases. The ends lost 5 bases at V and 8 bases at J; junction bases unmatched: 7. There are 15 residues in the CDR3. The germline gives CDR1 SGHAT, CDR2 FQNNGV.

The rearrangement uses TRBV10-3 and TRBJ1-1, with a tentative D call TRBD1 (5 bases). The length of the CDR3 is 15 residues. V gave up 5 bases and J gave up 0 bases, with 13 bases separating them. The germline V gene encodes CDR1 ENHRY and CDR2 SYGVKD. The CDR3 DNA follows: TGTGCCATCAGTCCCACAGGAGCTATGAACACTGAAGCTTTCTTT. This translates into CAISPTGAMNTEAFF.

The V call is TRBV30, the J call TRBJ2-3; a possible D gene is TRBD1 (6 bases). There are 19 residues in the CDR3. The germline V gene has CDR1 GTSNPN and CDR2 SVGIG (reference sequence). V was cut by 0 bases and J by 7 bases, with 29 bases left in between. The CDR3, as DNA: TGTGCCTGGAGTGTACAGGGCAGGCTTACACAAGTAGTCAAATATACGCAGTATTTT. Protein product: CAWSVQGRLTQVVKYTQYF.

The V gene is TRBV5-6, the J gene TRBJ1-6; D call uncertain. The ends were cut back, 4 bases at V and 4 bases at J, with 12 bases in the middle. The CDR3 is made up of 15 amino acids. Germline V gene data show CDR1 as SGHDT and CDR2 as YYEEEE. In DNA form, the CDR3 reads TGTGCCAGCAGCCTGGGTGGAGGTTATAATTCACCCCTCCACTTT. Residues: CASSLGGGYNSPLHF.

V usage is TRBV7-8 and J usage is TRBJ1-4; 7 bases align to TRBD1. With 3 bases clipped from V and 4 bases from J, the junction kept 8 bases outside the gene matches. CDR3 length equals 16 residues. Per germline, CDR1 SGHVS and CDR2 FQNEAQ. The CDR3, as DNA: TGTGCCAGCAGCTTTGTTGGGGGACAGCATAATGAAAAACTGTTTTTT. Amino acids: CASSFVGGQHNEKLFF. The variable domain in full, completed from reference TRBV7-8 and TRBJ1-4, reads GAGVSQSPRYKVAKRGQDVALRCDPISGHVSLFWYQQALGQGPEFLTYFQNEAQLDKSGLPSDRFFAERPEGSVSTLKIQRTQQEDSAVYLCASSFVGGQHNEKLFFGSGTQLSVL.

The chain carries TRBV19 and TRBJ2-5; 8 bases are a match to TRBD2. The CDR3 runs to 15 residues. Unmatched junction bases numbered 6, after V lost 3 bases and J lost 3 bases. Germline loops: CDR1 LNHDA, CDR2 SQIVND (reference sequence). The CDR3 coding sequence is TGTGCCAGTAGTATCCAGCGGGAGCGGAAAGAGACCCAGTACTTC. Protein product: CASSIQRERKETQYF.

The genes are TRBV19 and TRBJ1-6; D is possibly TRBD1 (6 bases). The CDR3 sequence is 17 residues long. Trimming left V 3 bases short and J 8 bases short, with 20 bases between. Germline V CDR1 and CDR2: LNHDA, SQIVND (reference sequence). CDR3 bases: TGTGCCAGTAGTATTCTGTTCGTGGGGGCAGCGGATTCACCCCTCCACTTT. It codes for CASSILFVGAADSPLHF.